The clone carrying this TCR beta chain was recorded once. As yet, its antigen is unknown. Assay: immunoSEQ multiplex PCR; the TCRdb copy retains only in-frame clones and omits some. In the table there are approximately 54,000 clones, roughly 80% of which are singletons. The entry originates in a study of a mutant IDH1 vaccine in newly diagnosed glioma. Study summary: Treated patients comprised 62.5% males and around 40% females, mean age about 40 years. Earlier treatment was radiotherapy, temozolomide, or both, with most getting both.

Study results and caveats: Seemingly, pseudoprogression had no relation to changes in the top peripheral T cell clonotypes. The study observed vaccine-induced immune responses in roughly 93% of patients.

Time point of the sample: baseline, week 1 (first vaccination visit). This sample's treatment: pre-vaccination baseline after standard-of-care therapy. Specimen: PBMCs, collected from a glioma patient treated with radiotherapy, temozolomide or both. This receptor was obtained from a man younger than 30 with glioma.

Here the CDR3 reads CASSLGLKLREVPLVYEQYF. The CDR3, as DNA: TGTGCCAGCAGCCTAGGTTTGAAGTTGCGGGAGGTCCCACTCGTATACGAGCAGTACTTC. This chain links TRBV28 with TRBJ2-7; 8 bases are shared with TRBD2. Germline-derived CDR1 and CDR2 are MDHEN and SYDVKM. V gave up 6 bases and J gave up 4 bases; unmatched junction bases: 26. This CDR3 has 20 residues.